The next 3 T cell receptor beta chains were all read from a single sample in a study of blood T cell repertoires in COVID-19. Here immunoSEQ multiplex PCR was the method, and the copy in TCRdb shows in-frame clones only, minus some. Here the sample spans hundreds of thousands of clones, roughly 90% being singletons. Sequenced material: PBMCs or T cells enriched from blood (not recorded which). These receptors were taken from a woman aged 18-35 years who had been exposed to COVID-19.

This sequence joins TRBV6-5 and TRBJ1-1; 10 nucleotides agree with TRBD1. Unmatched junction bases numbered 6, after V lost 7 bases and J lost 4 bases. CDR1 MNHEY and CDR2 SVGAGI come from the germline V gene. This CDR3 contains 14 residues. As DNA, the CDR3 is TGTGCCAGCAACCGACAGGGGGCGCGCACTGAAGCTTTCTTT. As protein: CASNRQGARTEAFF.

The chain links TRBV7-8 to TRBJ1-2; maybe TRBD1 (6 bases). CDR1 is SGHVS, CDR2 FQNEAQ, per germline. Trimming cost V 5 bases and J 3 bases, with 7 bases left between them. CDR3 length: 12 amino acids. The CDR3 is CASSNRDYGYTF. Written as DNA, the CDR3 is TGTGCCAGCAGCAACAGGGACTATGGCTACACCTTC.

This rearrangement joins TRBV5-8 to TRBJ1-5, with D unresolved. The CDR3 totals 12 residues. The V end was cut by 2 bases, the J end by 4 bases, with 4 bases between. CDR1 SGHTS and CDR2 YDEGEE come from the germline V gene. This chain's CDR3 is CASSFRNQPQHF. As DNA, the CDR3 is TGTGCCAGCAGCTTTCGGAATCAGCCCCAGCATTTT.